This TCR beta chain is from a study of identifying expanded T cells in peripheral blood. V was pared by 0 bases and J by 3 bases, with 6 bases between. This CDR3 is 14 amino acids long. Germline lookup yields CDR1 SGHRS and CDR2 YFSETQ. Profiled with immunoSEQ multiplex PCR; TCRdb holds only in-frame clones, not every one. The top ten hold roughly 4% of the sample, which has approximately 100,000 clones, approximately 90% seen once. The sample holds a few counts of this clone. The antigen is unknown. Healthy donors had no documented immune events, such as infections, while sampled. Findings of the study overall: Across healthy donors, higher total template counts meant significantly greater approximately 2-week count variance. Technical replicates showed about 1.2 changed clones; about 2 weeks 15 to 20; four weeks 19.

This clonotype was sampled from a person aged 18 to 75 in good health. The sequencing input was blood. The chain employs TRBV5-1 and TRBJ2-2; D is unclear. CDR3 loop: CASSLGPDTGELFF. The CDR3 region has the DNA TGCGCCAGCAGCTTGGGGCCCGACACCGGGGAGCTGTTTTTT.